This is a list of T cell receptor beta chains from one sample in a study of OX40 agonist ivuxolimab in advanced cancers. Clones were read by immunoSEQ multiplex PCR, and TCRdb kept only the in-frame ones, dropping some. The sample carries 55,000 to 70,000 clones, over 80% recorded once. The source was CD4+ or CD8+ T cells sorted from blood, collected in a trial of the OX40 agonist ivuxolimab. These TCRs come from an adult with an advanced solid tumor such as melanoma, head and neck, liver or kidney cancer. CDR3s include the opening cysteine and the closing phenylalanine or tryptophan. A D gene is named only where the DNA matches it firmly. Clone size is stated in some rows and not others, as once, few, many or a class when expanded.

TRBV11-3,TRBJ2-2,NA,NA,TGTGCCAGCAGCTCGACCGCCGGCGGGGAGCTGTTTTTT,CASSSTAGGELFF
TRBV29-1,TRBJ1-2,NA,once,TGCAGCGAGACAACCGATAACTATGGCTACACCTTC,CSETTDNYGYTF
TRBV28,TRBJ2-1,NA,NA,TGTGCCAGCAGTTTCCTGATCGATGAACAGTTCTTC,CASSFLIDEQFF
TRBV6-5,TRBJ2-3,TRBD1,NA,TGTGCCAGCAGTTACGGACAGGGAGCGCAGTATTTT,CASSYGQGAQYF
TRBV7-3,TRBJ2-3,TRBD2,NA,TGTGCCAGCAGCTTAACGGCGGCTAGCGGGACAGATACGCAGTATTTT,CASSLTAASGTDTQYF
TRBV14,TRBJ1-3,NA,NA,TGTGCCAGCAGCGAGATGAGGACTACATTCGGGAACACCATATATTTT,CASSEMRTTFGNTIYF
TRBV6-1,TRBJ2-6,NA,NA,TGTGCCAGCAGTGATGATTCTACGGACAGTGGGGCCAACGTCCTGACTTTC,CASSDDSTDSGANVLTF
TRBV18,TRBJ2-1,NA,few,TGTGCCAGCTCAAATGGCTCCTACAATGAGCAGTTCTTC,CASSNGSYNEQFF
TRBV6-5,TRBJ2-5,NA,NA,TGTGCCAGCAGTTACTTAAGCGGCAGCCTCTGGACCCAGTACTTC,CASSYLSGSLWTQYF
TRBV28,TRBJ1-2,NA,NA,TGTGCCAGCATGCCGGGGGTGGGCTATGGCTACACCTTC,CASMPGVGYGYTF
TRBV7-3,TRBJ2-2,TRBD1,NA,TGTGCCAGCAGCCTGGGACAGCCGAACACCGGGGAGCTGTTTTTT,CASSLGQPNTGELFF
TRBV30,TRBJ2-7,TRBD1,NA,TGTGCCTGGAGTAGGGACAGGGACGAGCAGTACTTC,CAWSRDRDEQYF
TRBV10-3,TRBJ2-5,NA,few,TGTGCCATCAGAGAAAAAGAGACCCAGTACTTC,CAIREKETQYF
TRBV5-5,TRBJ1-1,NA,NA,TGTGCCAGCAGCTTCCGAGACCCTAGGAACACTGAAGCTTTCTTT,CASSFRDPRNTEAFF
TRBV4-1,TRBJ2-1,TRBD1,NA,TGCGCCAGCGGGGGACAGAGCTCCTACAATGAGCAGTTCTTC,CASGGQSSYNEQFF
TRBV7-3,TRBJ2-1,NA,NA,TGTGCCAGCAGCTTACAGGTTAACGGTGAGCAGTTCTTC,CASSLQVNGEQFF
TRBV5-6,TRBJ1-1,TRBD1,NA,TGTGCCAGCAGCTGGTGGACAGGGGGAATTGAAGCTTTCTTT,CASSWWTGGIEAFF
TRBV5-1,TRBJ2-3,NA,NA,TGCGCCAGCAGCTTTAGCTCGGAGGCAGATACGCAGTATTTT,CASSFSSEADTQYF
TRBV10-3,TRBJ2-1,NA,NA,TGTGCCATCAAGGGGGGGAGCTCCTACAATGAGCAGTTCTTC,CAIKGGSSYNEQFF
TRBV7-9,TRBJ2-7,NA,NA,TGTGCCAGCAGCCTGGGGGGGCGGGAGCAGTACTTC,CASSLGGREQYF
TRBV9,TRBJ2-5,NA,few,TGTGCCAGCAGCCGGGGGGAGACCCAGTACTTC,CASSRGETQYF
TRBV9,TRBJ2-7,NA,NA,TGTGCCAGCAGCGTAGCCGACTCCCTCCCAACCTACGAGCAGTACTTC,CASSVADSLPTYEQYF
TRBV28,TRBJ2-2,NA,NA,TGTGCCAGCAGAGGCGACTTATCCAAGAACACCGGGGAGCTGTTTTTT,CASRGDLSKNTGELFF